The clone carrying this TCR beta chain has only one observation. TCRdb keeps only in-frame clones here, not all; method: immunoSEQ multiplex PCR. Found here are 9,100 or so clones, 55% to 75% of them singletons; the top ten hold over 4%. This record belongs to a study of T cells in tumors after PD-1 blockade. The CDR3 is 8 amino acids. Germline values: CDR1 SQVTM, CDR2 ANQGSEA. V lost 6 bases to trimming and J lost 8 bases, with 4 bases between them. This sample comprised tumor tissue, obtained after anti-PD-1 treatment. This receptor was taken from a human donor with basal cell carcinoma. The rearrangement joins TRBV29-1 to TRBJ1-2, with D unclear. CDR3 amino acids: CSVGGYTF. The CDR3 DNA is TGCAGCGTGGGGGGCTACACCTTC.